The 27 T cell receptor beta chains presented below share a single source sample, sequenced in a study of early T cells in non-severe SARS-CoV-2 infection. Each CDR3 protein gets one entry after TCRdb re-called the 5' RACE reads with MiXCR. Of about 60,000 distinct CDR3 sequences in the sample, roughly a sixth were seen once. The sample consisted of whole blood, taken at baseline. The receptors stem from an adult who was a healthcare worker with PCR-confirmed SARS-CoV-2 infection or an uninfected control (not recorded which).

The table lists this clonotype with many counts. The chain links TRBV7-2 to TRBJ2-1; unclear D gene. The CDR3 is 13 amino acids. The germline V gene encodes CDR1 SGHTA and CDR2 FQGNSA. V lost 5 bases and J lost 5, with 10 bases in between. DNA for the CDR3: TGTGCCAGCAGCCTGGACCGAAACAATGAGCAGTTCTTC. Residues: CASSLDRNNEQFF.

The table lists this clonotype with a few counts. The chain is built from TRBV27 and TRBJ1-6, with D possibly TRBD1 on 5 matching bases. The V end was cut by 5 bases, the J end by 8 bases, with 16 bases between. CDR1 is MNHEY and CDR2 is SMNVEV in the germline V gene (reference sequence). CDR3 length: 15 residues. CDR3 DNA sequence: TGTGCCAGCAGTCTGGAGTGGGGCAGGGATTCACCCCTCCACTTT. This sequence encodes CASSLEWGRDSPLHF.

The CDR3 loop is CASSYSGGPNNEQFF. As DNA, the CDR3 is TGTGCCAGCAGCTATAGCGGGGGCCCCAACAATGAGCAGTTCTTC. The chain joins TRBV5-5 to TRBJ2-1, with 9 bases aligning to TRBD2. CDR3 length equals 15 residues. The V gene's germline CDR1 is SGHKS and CDR2 YYEKEE (reference sequence). J lost 5 bases, V lost 3 bases, and 6 bases had no gene match. The variable domain in full, with the rest retrieved from reference TRBV5-5 and TRBJ2-1, is DAGVTQSPTHLIKTRGQQVTLRCSPISGHKSVSWYQQVLGQGPQFIFQYYEKEERGRGNFPDRFSARQFPNYSSELNVNALLLGDSALYLCASSYSGGPNNEQFFGPGTRLTVL.

This clonotype was seen only a few times. The V and J genes are TRBV7-2 and TRBJ2-7; maybe TRBD2 (6 bases). Germline V lookup: CDR1 SGHTA, CDR2 FQGNSA. The CDR3 is 18 amino acids. The germline V and J ends were trimmed by 4 bases and 7 bases, with 29 bases remaining between them. CDR3 in amino acids: CASSSPTWTVEGTGEQYF. In DNA, the CDR3 is TGTGCCAGCAGCTCCCCCACATGGACGGTGGAGGGGACGGGTGAGCAGTACTTC.

There are many counts of this clonotype. The V call is TRBV20-1, the J call TRBJ2-7; 8 positions agree with TRBD1. The germline V gene has CDR1 DFQATT and CDR2 SNEGSKA (reference sequence). V lost 6 bases to trimming and J lost 4 bases; unmatched junction nucleotides: 8. The CDR3 loop spans 13 amino acids. The CDR3 here is CSAKGQGLYEQYF. The DNA of the CDR3 is TGCAGTGCCAAAGGACAGGGATTATACGAGCAGTACTTC.

This clonotype was observed a few times. The chain combines TRBV3-1 with TRBJ2-1; weak D call: TRBD2 (6 bases). Germline CDR1 and CDR2: LGHDT and YNNKEL (reference sequence). V dropped 4 bases and J dropped 5 bases, with 12 bases sitting between them. The CDR3 runs 14 residues. The CDR3 protein is CASSRGEDNNEQFF. The CDR3 coding sequence is TGTGCCAGCAGCCGAGGGGAGGACAACAATGAGCAGTTCTTC.

This clonotype appeared many times. The gene calls are TRBV4-2 and TRBJ2-7; TRBD1 aligns across 8 bases. Germline values: CDR1 LGHNA, CDR2 YNFKEQ. Trimming at V came to 5 bases and at J to 3 bases, leaving 3 bases not matched to a gene. This CDR3 is built from 13 residues. The CDR3 nucleotides read TGTGCCAGCAGCATGGACAGGGACTACGAGCAGTACTTC. Encoded protein: CASSMDRDYEQYF.

This clonotype was observed a handful of times. The V and J genes are TRBV5-1 and TRBJ2-3; D may correspond to TRBD1 or TRBD2 (5 bases each). The germline V and J ends were trimmed by 3 bases and 0 bases, with 5 bases remaining between them. The CDR3 extends over 13 amino acids. Germline V gene sequence: CDR1 SGHRS, CDR2 YFSETQ. CDR3 nucleotide sequence: TGCGCCAGCAGCTGGGACAGCACAGATACGCAGTATTTT. Residues: CASSWDSTDTQYF. The whole variable domain, remainder taken from reference TRBV5-1 and TRBJ2-3, is KAGVTQTPRYLIKTRGQQVTLSCSPISGHRSVSWYQQTPGQGLQFLFEYFSETQRNKGNFPGRFSGRQFSNSRSEMNVSTLELGDSALYLCASSWDSTDTQYFGPGTRLTVL.

The chain carries TRBV10-3 and TRBJ2-1, with 13 positions matching TRBD2. The CDR3 consists of 16 residues. V dropped 3 bases and J dropped 9; count of bases not matched to a gene: 8. Germline CDR1 and CDR2: ENHRY and SYGVKD. The CDR3 is CAISDTTSGRGTEQFF. CDR3 bases: TGTGCCATCAGTGACACAACTAGCGGGAGGGGTACTGAGCAGTTCTTC.

This clonotype appeared a few times. The chain recombines TRBV6-5 with TRBJ2-7; D remains ambiguous. The CDR3 extends over 14 amino acids. With 2 bases removed from V and 6 bases from J, the gap between germline ends came to 14 bases. Looked up from germline, CDR1 is MNHEY and CDR2 is SVGAGI. The CDR3 sequence is CASSYRPSLSEQYF. The CDR3 region has the DNA TGTGCCAGCAGTTACCGGCCTAGTTTGTCCGAGCAGTACTTC.

V gene TRBV13 combines with J gene TRBJ2-3; 9 bases line up with TRBD2. From germline, CDR1 is PRHDT and CDR2 FYEKMQ (reference sequence). The CDR3 totals 20 residues. V was pared by 2 bases and J by 0 bases, with 15 bases of the junction left unmatched. CDR3 loop: CASSLNGAWASGESTDTQYF. CDR3 bases: TGTGCCAGCAGCTTAAATGGGGCATGGGCTAGCGGGGAAAGCACAGATACGCAGTATTTT.

This chain joins TRBV5-1 and TRBJ2-7; no clear D. Germline values: CDR1 SGHRS, CDR2 YFSETQ. There are 14 residues in the CDR3. Trimming cost V 0 bases and J 0 bases, with 7 bases left between them. In DNA form, the CDR3 reads TGCGCCAGCAGCTTGGAATCGGGCTCCTACGAGCAGTACTTC. Translated, it gives CASSLESGSYEQYF.

The chain recombines TRBV6-5 with TRBJ1-5; TRBD1 aligns across 9 bases. This CDR3 is 15 amino acids long. The ends lost 5 bases at V and 1 base at J; junction bases unmatched: 3. Germline V gene lookup returns CDR1 MNHEY and CDR2 SVGAGI. The CDR3 is CASSATGGSNQPQHF. CDR3 DNA: TGTGCCAGCAGTGCGACAGGGGGGAGCAATCAGCCCCAGCATTTT.

The table lists this clonotype with a few counts. The chain is built from TRBV4-2 and TRBJ1-1; D is perhaps TRBD1 (5 bases). CDR1 is LGHNA and CDR2 is YNFKEQ in the germline V gene. V was cut by 8 bases and J by 1 base, with 14 bases left in between. This CDR3 is built from 14 residues. In DNA, the CDR3 is TGTGCCAGCGATACGGGACGGCCGAACACTGAAGCTTTCTTT. This encodes CASDTGRPNTEAFF.

J is TRBJ2-2 and V is TRBV9, with D perhaps matching TRBD1 (7 bases). The germline gives CDR1 SGDLS, CDR2 YYNGEE. V lost 0 bases to trimming and J lost 1 base, with 10 bases between them. CDR3 length equals 16 residues. Here the CDR3 DNA reads TGTGCCAGCAGCGTAGTGCAGGGGGGGAACACCGGGGAGCTGTTTTTT. Its protein is CASSVVQGGNTGELFF.

The chain combines TRBV18 with TRBJ2-1; a possible D gene is TRBD1 (6 bases). The CDR3 has 15 amino acids. Per germline, CDR1 KGHSH and CDR2 LQKENI. The V gene lost 1 base and the J gene lost 9 bases, with 16 bases spanning the gap. The CDR3: CASSPLMGALGEQFF. The CDR3 region has the DNA TGTGCCAGCTCACCACTCATGGGGGCGTTAGGTGAGCAGTTCTTC.

The CDR3 protein is CASSVLSGGQNEQFF. The CDR3 DNA reads TGTGCCAGCAGTGTCCTTAGCGGGGGACAGAATGAGCAGTTCTTC. This chain connects TRBV6-1 to TRBJ2-1; 9 bases align to TRBD2. The CDR3 is 15 amino acids. Per germline, CDR1 MNHNS and CDR2 SASEGT. V lost 4 bases to trimming and J lost 7 bases; unmatched junction nucleotides: 8.

The V call is TRBV5-1, the J call TRBJ2-2; D unresolved. This CDR3 has 15 amino acids. The V gene's germline CDR1 is SGHRS and CDR2 YFSETQ. V was cut by 4 bases and J by 2 bases, with 12 bases left in between. This CDR3 reads CASSPGMPNTGELFF. For the CDR3, the DNA is TGCGCCAGCAGCCCCGGCATGCCTAACACCGGGGAGCTGTTTTTT.

This clonotype occurred a few times. The junction does not match germline at one end; this may be a read error. The chain employs TRBV10-3 and TRBJ2-3, with 7 bases that match TRBD1. The CDR3 contains 14 residues. CDR1 and CDR2 from the germline V gene are ENHRY and SYGVKD. CDR3: CAISTGAQTDTQYF. The CDR3 nucleotides read TGCGCCATCAGTACAGGGGCCCAAACAGATACGCAGTATTTT.

The genes are TRBV10-3 and TRBJ2-1; D might be TRBD1 (6 bases). The germline gives CDR1 ENHRY, CDR2 SYGVKD. Trimming removed 6 bases at V and 0 bases at J, with 12 bases between. This CDR3 has 15 amino acids. In nucleotides, the CDR3 is TGTGCCATCAGCGTGGGGGCCGACTCCTACAATGAGCAGTTCTTC. It is translated as CAISVGADSYNEQFF.

The chain recombines TRBV20-1 with TRBJ2-1, with a possible D match to TRBD2 (6 bases). The CDR3 spans 17 residues. Germline V gives CDR1 DFQATT, CDR2 SNEGSKA (reference sequence). V was clipped by 0 bases and J by 5 bases, with 20 bases between them. The CDR3 reads CSARDALANRINNEQFF. For the CDR3, the DNA is TGCAGTGCTAGAGATGCACTAGCCAACAGGATAAACAATGAGCAGTTCTTC.

This sequence joins TRBV29-1 and TRBJ2-7, with TRBD1 matching over 8 bases. CDR3 size: 15 residues. CDR1 and CDR2 from the germline V gene are SQVTM and ANQGSEA. Germline trimming cut 4 bases from V and 6 bases from J; bases unmatched to any gene: 14. The CDR3 DNA follows: TGCAGCGTTGGACCCGGGACAGGCCTTCTCGGCGAGCAGTACTTC. Translation: CSVGPGTGLLGEQYF.

V and J are TRBV12-3 or TRBV12-4 and TRBJ1-5, with 7 bases that match TRBD1. CDR3 length: 15 residues. V gave up 6 bases and J gave up 0 bases; unmatched junction bases: 5. The CDR3 DNA reads as TGTGCCAGCAGCCGGGGACAGTATAGCAATCAGCCCCAGCATTTT. Its protein is CASSRGQYSNQPQHF.

This clonotype was observed at least ten times. This chain joins TRBV6-1 and TRBJ1-1; D is unresolved. CDR3 size: 14 residues. The germline CDR1 and CDR2 sequences are MNHNS and SASEGT. Trimming took 5 bases from V and 3 from J, leaving 13 bases between them. The CDR3 region is CASSLGRADTEAFF. The CDR3 DNA reads as TGTGCCAGCAGTTTAGGACGGGCGGACACTGAAGCTTTCTTT.

This clonotype was seen only a few times. The chain combines TRBV6-5 with TRBJ1-2; 7 nucleotides line up with TRBD1. V shed 4 bases and J 3 bases; nucleotides not matched to a gene: 2. This CDR3 is built from 13 residues. CDR1 is MNHEY and CDR2 is SVGAGI in the germline V gene. The CDR3 nucleotides are TGTGCCAGCAGTTCGACAGGGCACTATGGCTACACCTTC. It specifies CASSSTGHYGYTF.

The J gene is TRBJ2-7, the V gene TRBV6-2 or TRBV6-3; D is unclear. This CDR3 is 11 amino acids long. Germline V lookup: CDR1 MNHEY, CDR2 SVGEGT. Trimming left V 7 bases short and J 5 bases short, with 9 bases between. Here the CDR3 reads CASNRNNEQYF. CDR3 DNA: TGTGCCAGCAACAGAAACAACGAGCAGTACTTC.

This clonotype appeared many times. CDR3 protein: CASSLGGLAEFNEQFF. Written as DNA, the CDR3 is TGCGCCAGCAGCTTGGGGGGACTAGCGGAATTCAATGAGCAGTTCTTC. This rearrangement joins TRBV5-1 to TRBJ2-1, with 11 bases identical to TRBD2. The CDR3 runs 16 residues. Germline V lookup: CDR1 SGHRS, CDR2 YFSETQ. J lost 6 bases, V lost 0 bases, and 5 bases had no gene match.